These 17 T cell receptor beta chains originate from one sample sequenced in a study of shared clonotypes between healthy human individuals. Method: immunoSEQ multiplex PCR; TCRdb's copy keeps in-frame clones and lacks some. In the table there are 2 million to 2.5 million clones, more than 80% of which are singletons. Material for sequencing was naive CD4+ T cells from PBMCs. This sample's subset: CD45RA+ positively selected. The receptors come from a man aged 18-30 years in good health. Some clones in this sample may be carry-over from other donors' samples.

This sequence joins TRBV5-1 and TRBJ2-3, with 11 bases identical to TRBD2. The CDR3 loop spans 19 amino acids. In germline, CDR1 is SGHRS, CDR2 YFSETQ. V lost 0 bases, J lost 4 bases, and 13 bases stayed unmatched. Here the CDR3 reads CASSLANLRLAGGADTQYF. The CDR3 bases are TGCGCCAGCAGCTTGGCCAATCTGCGGCTAGCGGGAGGCGCAGATACGCAGTATTTT.

The rearrangement joins TRBV11-2 to TRBJ2-3, with D maybe TRBD2 (5 bases). The germline V and J ends were trimmed by 6 bases and 0 bases, with 10 bases remaining between them. This CDR3 comprises 14 residues. Germline V gene lookup returns CDR1 SGHAT and CDR2 FQNNGV. The CDR3 here is CASRRALSTDTQYF. The CDR3 bases are TGTGCCAGCAGGAGGGCACTCAGCACAGATACGCAGTATTTT.

The chain couples TRBV6-6 to TRBJ1-1; the D is unclear. CDR1 MNHNY and CDR2 SVGAGI come from the germline V gene (reference sequence). The CDR3 length is 12 residues. Trimming pared 3 bases from V and 5 bases from J, leaving 7 bases between. The CDR3 coding sequence is TGTGCCAGCAGTTATCGTAGGACTGAAGCTTTCTTT. This codes for CASSYRRTEAFF.

This chain uses TRBV5-4 with TRBJ2-1; maybe TRBD2 (6 bases). The V and J ends lost 4 bases and 0 bases respectively, with 11 bases between them. Germline V gene lookup returns CDR1 SGHNT and CDR2 YYREEE (reference sequence). The CDR3 is 15 residues long. The CDR3 region has the DNA TGTGCCAGCAGCCGGGACGGGAGCTCCTACAATGAGCAGTTCTTC. Protein: CASSRDGSSYNEQFF.

This chain uses TRBV7-9 with TRBJ1-6; D is uncertain. Germline V CDR1 and CDR2: SEHNR, FQNEAQ (reference sequence). This CDR3 has 15 residues. V lost 4 bases, J lost 8 bases, and 15 bases lay in between. The CDR3 sequence: CASSSPAIRDSPLHF. The DNA of the CDR3 is TGTGCCAGCAGCTCCCCCGCCATACGCGATTCACCCCTCCACTTT.

The chain joins TRBV6-1 to TRBJ2-5; unclear D gene. The germline V gene encodes CDR1 MNHNS and CDR2 SASEGT. Trimming took off 5 bases at V and 5 bases at J, with 18 bases between the two ends. This CDR3 contains 15 residues. CDR3 nucleotide sequence: TGTGCCAGCAGTCATGACCCCGGCCTGGAGGAGACCCAGTACTTC. Translated, it gives CASSHDPGLEETQYF.

This chain joins TRBV28 and TRBJ2-2; 9 nucleotides match TRBD2. CDR1 and CDR2 from the germline V gene are MDHEN and SYDVKM. Losses at the gene ends were 11 bases for V and 7 bases for J; bases not matched to a gene: 11. There are 14 residues in the CDR3. The CDR3 DNA sequence: TGTGCCTCCTTCGGGGCTAGCGGGATCGGGGAGCTGTTTTTT. Protein product: CASFGASGIGELFF.

The chain employs TRBV9 and TRBJ2-6, with D unclear. Germline CDR1 and CDR2: SGDLS and YYNGEE. The CDR3 spans 18 residues. The V and J ends lost 3 bases and 2 bases respectively, with 18 bases between them. The DNA of the CDR3 is TGTGCCAGCAGCGCCCTAAGTGTTTCTGGGGCTGGGGCCAACGTCCTGACTTTC. As protein: CASSALSVSGAGANVLTF.

V gene TRBV5-1 combines with J gene TRBJ2-3, with 8 bases aligning to TRBD2. CDR3 size: 14 residues. V shed 3 bases, J shed 3 bases, and the junction held 3 bases outside the gene matches. Germline V lookup: CDR1 SGHRS, CDR2 YFSETQ. The CDR3 nucleotides read TGCGCCAGCAGCTCTAGCGGGCCAACAGATACGCAGTATTTT. It translates to CASSSSGPTDTQYF.

Here the CDR3 DNA reads TGTGCCAGCCTGGCCGGGGATACGCAGTATTTT. Protein: CASLAGDTQYF. The J gene is TRBJ2-3, the V gene TRBV2; D gene unclear. Germline assignment: CDR1 SNHLY and CDR2 FYNNEI. Trimming shortened V by 8 bases and J by 6 bases, and 9 bases separated the two germline ends. The CDR3 is 11 residues long. The entire variable domain, with the rest obtained from reference TRBV2 and TRBJ2-3, is as follows: EPEVTQTPSHQVTQMGQEVILRCVPISNHLYFYWYRQILGQKVEFLVSFYNNEISEKSEIFDDQFSVERPDGSNFTLKIRSTKLEDSAMYFCASLAGDTQYFGPGTRLTVL.

This clone appeared once. This chain joins TRBV19 and TRBJ2-2; 10 nucleotides line up with TRBD1. From germline, CDR1 is LNHDA and CDR2 SQIVND (reference sequence). The CDR3 consists of 17 residues. Trimming took 7 bases from V and 0 from J; bases not matched to a gene: 8. The CDR3 DNA is TGTGCCAGTAATGACGGGACAGGGGCGACGAACACCGGGGAGCTGTTTTTT. This translates into CASNDGTGATNTGELFF.

The chain is built from TRBV6-5 and TRBJ1-4; TRBD1 aligns across 8 bases. V lost 10 bases, J lost 3 bases, and 4 bases stayed unmatched. The germline V gene encodes CDR1 MNHEY and CDR2 SVGAGI. The CDR3 has 13 residues. The CDR3 bases are TGTGCCACCTCGGACAGGGCTAATGAAAAACTGTTTTTT. As protein: CATSDRANEKLFF.

The V and J genes are TRBV28 and TRBJ2-7, with 10 bases identical to TRBD1. CDR1 and CDR2 (germline): MDHEN, SYDVKM. The CDR3 totals 14 residues. Unmatched junction bases numbered 5, after V lost 5 bases and J lost 4 bases. The CDR3 bases are TGTGCCAGCAGTACGACAGGGGGCGGTTACGAGCAGTACTTC. It yields the protein CASSTTGGGYEQYF.

The chain combines TRBV28 with TRBJ2-1; 7 bases match TRBD2. The CDR3 sequence is 12 residues long. The V segment lost 4 bases and the J segment 6 bases; nucleotides outside the gene matches: 0. Looked up from germline, CDR1 is MDHEN and CDR2 is SYDVKM. CDR3 DNA: TGTGCCAGCAGTTGGACTAGCAATGAGCAGTTCTTC. It yields the protein CASSWTSNEQFF. Full variable domain (rest looked up from reference TRBV28 and TRBJ2-1): DVKVTQSSRYLVKRTGEKVFLECVQDMDHENMFWYRQDPGLGLRLIYFSYDVKMKEKGDIPEGYSVSREKKERFSLILESASTNQTSMYLCASSWTSNEQFFGPGTRLTVL.

This clone was counted once. This sample includes further DNA sequences coding for the same CDR3. The chain couples TRBV7-3 to TRBJ2-3, with D perhaps TRBD2 (5 bases). Trimming cost V 1 base and J 6 bases, with 8 bases left between them. The V gene's germline CDR1 is SGHTA and CDR2 FQGTGA. The CDR3 is 13 residues long. CDR3 in DNA: TGTGCCAGCAGCTTAAGCGGGCCCGATACGCAGTATTTT. It yields the protein CASSLSGPDTQYF.

V and J are TRBV28 and TRBJ2-1; D perhaps matches TRBD2 (5 bases). CDR1 is MDHEN and CDR2 is SYDVKM in the germline V gene. Trimming shortened V by 9 bases and J by 0 bases, and 21 bases separated the two germline ends. This CDR3 has 17 residues. The chain's CDR3 is CASALLPGSGSYNEQFF. In DNA, the CDR3 is TGTGCCAGTGCCCTCCTCCCTGGGAGTGGCTCCTACAATGAGCAGTTCTTC.

This chain joins TRBV21-1 and TRBJ2-7; TRBD2, the table's D call, was not compared with the DNA. TRBV21-1 is designated a pseudogene. The CDR3 is made up of 13 amino acids. DNA for the CDR3: TGTGCCAGCATCCGGACTAGCCTCTACGAGCAGTACTTC. Translation gives CASIRTSLYEQYF.